This T cell receptor (beta chain) is drawn from a study of blood T cell repertoires in COVID-19. This clone was seen only once. V dropped 3 bases and J dropped 6 bases, with 14 bases sitting between them. From germline, CDR1 is GTSNPN and CDR2 SVGIG (reference sequence). CDR3 length: 13 residues. The method was immunoSEQ multiplex PCR; TCRdb's version includes in-frame clones alone and lacks a portion of them. The top ten clones hold 6.8% of a sample with fewer than 350,000 clones, 80% to 95% of them seen once. This chain joins TRBV30 and TRBJ1-1; unclear D gene. Material for sequencing was peripheral blood. This TCR was recovered from a woman in her twenties or thirties with COVID-19, enrolled during active disease. The CDR3: CAWRTLGRAEAFF. For the CDR3, the DNA is TGTGCCTGGAGGACCCTTGGGAGAGCTGAAGCTTTCTTT.